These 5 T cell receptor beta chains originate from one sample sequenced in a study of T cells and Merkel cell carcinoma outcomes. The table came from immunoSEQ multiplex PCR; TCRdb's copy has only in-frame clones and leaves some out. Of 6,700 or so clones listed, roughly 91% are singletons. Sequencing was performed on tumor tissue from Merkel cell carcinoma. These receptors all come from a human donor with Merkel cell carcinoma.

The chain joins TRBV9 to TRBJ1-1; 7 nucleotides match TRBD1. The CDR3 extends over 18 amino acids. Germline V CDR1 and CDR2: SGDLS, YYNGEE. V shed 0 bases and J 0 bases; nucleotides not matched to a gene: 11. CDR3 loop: CASSVGGHQGGMNTEAFF. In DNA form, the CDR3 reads TGTGCCAGCAGCGTAGGGGGACACCAGGGGGGTATGAACACTGAAGCTTTCTTT.

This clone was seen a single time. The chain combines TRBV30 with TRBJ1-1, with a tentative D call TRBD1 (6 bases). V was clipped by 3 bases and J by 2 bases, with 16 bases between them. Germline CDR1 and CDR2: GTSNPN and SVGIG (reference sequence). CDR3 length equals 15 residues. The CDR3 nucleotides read TGTGCCTGGAGCGCCCCAGGGGCCTTAAACACTGAAGCTTTCTTT. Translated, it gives CAWSAPGALNTEAFF.

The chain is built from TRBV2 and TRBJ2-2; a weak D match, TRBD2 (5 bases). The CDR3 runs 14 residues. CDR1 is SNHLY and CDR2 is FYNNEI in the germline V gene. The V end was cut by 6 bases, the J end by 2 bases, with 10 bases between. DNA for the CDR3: TGTGCCAGCAGCGGGGTCCATAACACCGGGGAGCTGTTTTTT. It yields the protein CASSGVHNTGELFF.

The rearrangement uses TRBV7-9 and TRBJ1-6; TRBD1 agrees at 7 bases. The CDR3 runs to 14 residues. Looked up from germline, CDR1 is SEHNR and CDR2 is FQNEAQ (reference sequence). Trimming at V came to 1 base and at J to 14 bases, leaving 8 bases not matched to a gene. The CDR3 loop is CASSLEGGQSTLHF. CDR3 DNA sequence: TGTGCCAGCAGCTTAGAGGGGGGACAGTCCACCCTCCACTTT. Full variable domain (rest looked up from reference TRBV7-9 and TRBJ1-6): DTGVSQNPRHKITKRGQNVTFRCDPISEHNRLYWYRQTLGQGPEFLTYFQNEAQLEKSRLLSDRFSAERPKGSFSTLEIQRTEQGDSAMYLCASSLEGGQSTLHFGNGTRLTVT.

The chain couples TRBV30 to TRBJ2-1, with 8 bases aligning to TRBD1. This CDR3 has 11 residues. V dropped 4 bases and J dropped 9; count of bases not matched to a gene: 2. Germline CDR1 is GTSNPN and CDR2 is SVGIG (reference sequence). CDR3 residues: CAWTTGGEQFF. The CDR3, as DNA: TGTGCCTGGACTACAGGGGGTGAGCAGTTCTTC. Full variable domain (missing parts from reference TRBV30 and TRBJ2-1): SQTIHQWPATLVQPVGSPLSLECTVEGTSNPNLYWYRQAAGRGLQLLFYSVGIGQISSEVPQNLSASRPQDRQFILSSKKLLLSDSGFYLCAWTTGGEQFFGPGTRLTVL.